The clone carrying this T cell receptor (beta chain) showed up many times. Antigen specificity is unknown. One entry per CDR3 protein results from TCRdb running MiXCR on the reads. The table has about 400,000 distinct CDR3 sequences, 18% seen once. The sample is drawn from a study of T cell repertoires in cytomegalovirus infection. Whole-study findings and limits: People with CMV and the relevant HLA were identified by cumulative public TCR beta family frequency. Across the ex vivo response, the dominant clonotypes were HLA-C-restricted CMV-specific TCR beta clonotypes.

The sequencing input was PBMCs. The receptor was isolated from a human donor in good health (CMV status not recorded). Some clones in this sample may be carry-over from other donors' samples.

The CDR3 DNA is TGTGCCAGCAGTTTCAGAACGGGGGGAGATGAGCAGTTCTTC. Protein: CASSFRTGGDEQFF. The rearrangement joins TRBV7-9 to TRBJ2-1, with 7 bases fitting TRBD2. The ends lost 6 bases at V and 8 bases at J; junction bases unmatched: 10. Looked up from germline, CDR1 is SEHNR and CDR2 is FQNEAQ (reference sequence). The CDR3 covers 14 residues.